This T cell receptor (beta chain) was recorded in a study of blood T cell repertoires in COVID-19. At the level of the study: In each case, the material was cDNA or gDNA derived from T cells, B-cell-depleted T cells, or PBMCs.

In the original workflow: Reference gene primer amplification gave estimated nucleated cell counts. Libraries were prepared by immunoSEQ multiplex PCR; TCRdb keeps only in-frame clonotypes and omits some of them. V, J and clone size are those of that table, while D and trimming were read from the DNA. The table shows around 300,000 clones, with approximately 90% occurring only once. Participants were aged about 18 to 89 years from approximately 25 US areas. Self-reported history from a screening survey and questionnaire set each donor's cohort. V lost 1 base and J lost 6, with 13 bases in between. The CDR3 sequence is 15 residues long. Germline CDR1 reads SEHNR; CDR2 reads FQNEAQ (reference sequence).

The V gene is TRBV7-9, the J gene TRBJ1-5; D possibly corresponds to TRBD1 (6 bases). This clonotype originated in a woman under 30 who had recovered from COVID-19. The sequenced sample consisted of PBMCs or T cells enriched from blood (not recorded which). The CDR3 DNA is TGTGCCAGCAGCTTAGTTCGCCCAGGGGCTCAGCCCCAGCATTTT. Translation: CASSLVRPGAQPQHF.